This T cell receptor beta chain is drawn from a study of blood T cells in healthy people across ages. The CDR3 length is 12 residues. Trimming left V 7 bases short and J 3 bases short, with 4 bases between. Germline V gene lookup returns CDR1 MGHDK and CDR2 SYGVNS. Remarks on this clonotype: What it recognizes is unknown.

Overall study results and limits: TCR beta diversity, measured per million T cells, fell in a roughly linear way with age.

A second PCR of roughly 7 to 11 cycles used a sample-barcoded 5' primer and a J-beta primer mix. Every cDNA molecule bore a tag from a template-switch adaptor containing 12 random nucleotides. TCRdb reprocessed the 5' RACE reads with MiXCR, giving one entry per CDR3 protein. The table includes 1.5 million to 2 million distinct CDR3 sequences, more than 35% detected once. This chain connects TRBV25-1 to TRBJ2-6, with no clear D. The sequence derives from a human donor in good health. Sequenced sample: blood. CDR3 amino acids: CASNGGANVLTF. The CDR3 DNA reads TGTGCCAGCAACGGTGGGGCCAACGTCCTGACTTTC.